Listed here are 11 T cell receptor beta chains from one sample, sequenced in a study of blood T cell repertoires in COVID-19 (dated by TCRdb to the early 2020s). Library preparation was by the immunoSEQ multiplex PCR assay. In TCRdb, the immuneACCESS table is reduced to in-frame sequences with V and J assigned. These tables do not hold every clone; where another copy was compared, an unresolved V gene accounts for under half, and the others remain unexplained. The sample table lists about 130,000 clones, 60% to 80% of them with a count of one. Approximately 5.7% of the sample lies in the top ten. Specimen: peripheral blood. These receptors came from a man aged 55 to 70 with acute or convalescent COVID-19.

There are a few counts of this clone. This chain uses TRBV7-8 with TRBJ1-5, with TRBD1 as a possible D gene (5 bases). The V gene lost 3 bases and the J gene lost 4 bases, with 16 bases spanning the gap. The CDR3 totals 16 residues. Germline V gene lookup returns CDR1 SGHVS and CDR2 FQNEAQ. CDR3 coding DNA: TGTGCCAGCAGCTTGACAGACCCTTCTCCGAATCAGCCCCAGCATTTT. Translating gives CASSLTDPSPNQPQHF.

The rearrangement joins TRBV5-1 to TRBJ2-1, with 14 bases aligning to TRBD2. After removal of 2 bases from V and 5 bases from J, the junction contained 6 bases not matched to a gene. The CDR3 contains 17 residues. Germline V gene data show CDR1 as SGHRS and CDR2 as YFSETQ. CDR3 amino acids: CASSFAPGLAGDNEQFF. CDR3 nucleotide sequence: TGCGCCAGCAGCTTTGCTCCGGGACTAGCGGGGGACAATGAGCAGTTCTTC. The full variable domain, rest sourced from reference TRBV5-1 and TRBJ2-1, is KAGVTQTPRYLIKTRGQQVTLSCSPISGHRSVSWYQQTPGQGLQFLFEYFSETQRNKGNFPGRFSGRQFSNSRSEMNVSTLELGDSALYLCASSFAPGLAGDNEQFFGPGTRLTVL.

The chain has TRBV3-1 (or the pseudogene TRBV3-2) and TRBJ1-5; perhaps TRBD1 as D (6 bases). The germline CDR1 and CDR2 sequences are LGHDT and YNNKEL (reference sequence). This CDR3 has 16 residues. V was shortened by 2 bases and J by 7 bases, with 18 bases between the two germline ends. CDR3 in amino acids: CASSQKGTGRGQPQHF. CDR3 DNA sequence: TGTGCCAGCAGCCAAAAAGGCACAGGGAGAGGCCAGCCCCAGCATTTT.

This clone was found many times. V usage is TRBV28 and J usage is TRBJ2-1; TRBD1 agrees at 7 bases. CDR3 size: 13 residues. The germline gives CDR1 MDHEN, CDR2 SYDVKM. J gave up 5 bases and V 7 bases, and 5 bases lay outside the gene matches. CDR3 sequence (DNA): TGTGCCAGCAAGATACAGGGGAACAATGAGCAGTTCTTC. Protein product: CASKIQGNNEQFF.

This rearrangement joins TRBV5-1 to TRBJ2-1; 12 nucleotides align to TRBD2. The CDR3 is made up of 16 amino acids. The ends lost 2 bases at V and 9 bases at J; junction bases unmatched: 9. CDR1 SGHRS and CDR2 YFSETQ come from the germline V gene. CDR3 nucleotides: TGCGCCAGCAGCTTAAAAACTAGCGGGGGGACGGGTGAGCAGTTCTTC. Translation gives CASSLKTSGGTGEQFF.

The chain links TRBV21-1 to TRBJ2-7; the table's D gene call, TRBD2, was not cross checked with the DNA. TRBV21-1 has pseudogene status. CDR3 size: 14 residues. The DNA of the CDR3 is TGTGCCAGCAGCAAAGGTCGGGGGGGCCACGAGCAGTACTTC. This encodes CASSKGRGGHEQYF.

V usage is TRBV29-1 and J usage is TRBJ1-1, with a possible D match to TRBD1 (5 bases). This CDR3 is built from 14 residues. The germline V gene encodes CDR1 SQVTM and CDR2 ANQGSEA. The V end lost 3 bases, the J end lost 2 bases, and 13 bases lay between the germline ends. CDR3 bases: TGCAGCGTTGATCAGGGCGGAAGTAACACTGAAGCTTTCTTT. Its protein is CSVDQGGSNTEAFF.

This chain uses TRBV3-1 (or the pseudogene TRBV3-2) with TRBJ2-2, with TRBD2 matching over 8 bases. This CDR3 contains 16 residues. Germline assignment: CDR1 LGHDT and CDR2 YNNKEL (reference sequence). V was pared by 4 bases and J by 1 base, with 5 bases of the junction left unmatched. The CDR3 nucleotides read TGTGCCAGCAGCCTTCCTAGCGGGCTGAACACCGGGGAGCTGTTTTTT. Protein: CASSLPSGLNTGELFF.

The rearrangement uses TRBV11-2 and TRBJ2-2; TRBD1 might be the D (7 bases). The CDR3 is 15 residues long. Trimming took off 5 bases at V and 4 bases at J, with 14 bases between the two ends. Germline CDR1 and CDR2: SGHAT and FQNNGV. The CDR3 DNA follows: TGTGCCAGCAGCCCCCAGGGGGGAGTCACCGGGGAGCTGTTTTTT. Amino acids: CASSPQGGVTGELFF.

The chain employs TRBV14 and TRBJ2-1, with D maybe TRBD2 (6 bases). The length of the CDR3 is 15 residues. Germline V gives CDR1 SGHDN, CDR2 FVKESK. Trimming removed 8 bases from V and 0 bases from J, with 14 bases in between. The CDR3 region has the DNA TGTGCCAGCCGGGAGAGCTGGAGCTCCTACAATGAGCAGTTCTTC. Its protein is CASRESWSSYNEQFF.

This clone was seen once. V and J are TRBV30 and TRBJ1-4, with a tentative D call TRBD1 (6 bases). Germline CDR1 and CDR2: GTSNPN and SVGIG (reference sequence). The length of the CDR3 is 15 residues. Between the trimmed V and J ends, which lost 5 bases and 8 bases, there was a span of 21 bases. The CDR3 DNA reads TGTGCCTGGGACCGAGGGGGGGCGGACGGAGAAAAACTGTTTTTT. Protein: CAWDRGGADGEKLFF.